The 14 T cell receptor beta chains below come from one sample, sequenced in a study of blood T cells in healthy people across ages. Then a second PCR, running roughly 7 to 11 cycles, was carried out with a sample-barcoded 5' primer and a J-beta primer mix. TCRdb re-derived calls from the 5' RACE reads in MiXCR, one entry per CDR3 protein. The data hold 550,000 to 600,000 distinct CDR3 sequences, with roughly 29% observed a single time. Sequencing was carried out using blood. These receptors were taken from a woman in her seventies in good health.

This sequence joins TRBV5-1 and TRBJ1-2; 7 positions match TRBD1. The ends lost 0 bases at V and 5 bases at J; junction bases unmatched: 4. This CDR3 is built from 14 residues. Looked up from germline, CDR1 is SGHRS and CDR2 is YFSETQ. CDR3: CASSLEGGSYGYTF. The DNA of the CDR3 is TGCGCCAGCAGCTTGGAAGGGGGCAGTTATGGCTACACCTTC.

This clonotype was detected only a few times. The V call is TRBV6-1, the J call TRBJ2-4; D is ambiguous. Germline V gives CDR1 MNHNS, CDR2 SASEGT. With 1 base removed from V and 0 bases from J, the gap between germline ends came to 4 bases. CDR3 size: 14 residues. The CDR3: CASSEGVAKNIQYF. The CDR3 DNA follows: TGTGCCAGCAGTGAAGGGGTAGCCAAAAACATTCAGTACTTC.

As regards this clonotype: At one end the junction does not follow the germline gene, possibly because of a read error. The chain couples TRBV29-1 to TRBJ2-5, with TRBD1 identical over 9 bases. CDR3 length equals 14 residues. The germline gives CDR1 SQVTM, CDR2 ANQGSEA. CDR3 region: CSTNRDRAYNEQSF. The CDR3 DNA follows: TGCAGCACTAACCGGGACAGGGCCTACAATGAGCAGTCCTTC. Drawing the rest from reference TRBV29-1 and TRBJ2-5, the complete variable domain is SAVISQKPSRDICQRGTSLTIQCQVDSQVTMMFWYRQQPGQSLTLIATANQGSEATYESGFVIDKFPISRPNLTFSTLTVSNMSPEDSSIYLCSTNRDRAYNEQSFGPGTRLLVL.

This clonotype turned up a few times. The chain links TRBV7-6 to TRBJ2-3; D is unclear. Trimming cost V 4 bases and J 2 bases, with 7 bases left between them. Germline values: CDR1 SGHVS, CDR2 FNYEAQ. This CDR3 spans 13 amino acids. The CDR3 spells CASSSRDTDTQYF. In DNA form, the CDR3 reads TGTGCCAGCAGCTCAAGGGACACAGATACGCAGTATTTT.

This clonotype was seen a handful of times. CDR3 region: CASSLDLGDTGELFF. CDR3 DNA sequence: TGTGCCAGCAGCTTAGATCTGGGGGACACCGGGGAGCTGTTTTTT. This rearrangement joins TRBV7-9 to TRBJ2-2; tentatively, D is TRBD1 or TRBD2 (5 bases each). The CDR3 contains 15 residues. V was shortened by 1 base and J by 3 bases, with 9 bases between the two germline ends. Per germline, CDR1 SEHNR and CDR2 FQNEAQ (reference sequence).

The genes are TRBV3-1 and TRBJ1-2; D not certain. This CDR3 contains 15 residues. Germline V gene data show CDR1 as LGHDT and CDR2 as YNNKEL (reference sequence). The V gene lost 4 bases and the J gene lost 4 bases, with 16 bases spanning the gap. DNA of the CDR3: TGTGCCAGCAGCCCACTCGGCGGCAAAGCCTATGGCTACACCTTC. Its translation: CASSPLGGKAYGYTF. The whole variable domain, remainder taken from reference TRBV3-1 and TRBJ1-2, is DTAVSQTPKYLVTQMGNDKSIKCEQNLGHDTMYWYKQDSKKFLKIMFSYNNKELIINETVPNRFSPKSPDKAHLNLHINSLELGDSAVYFCASSPLGGKAYGYTFGSGTRLTVV.

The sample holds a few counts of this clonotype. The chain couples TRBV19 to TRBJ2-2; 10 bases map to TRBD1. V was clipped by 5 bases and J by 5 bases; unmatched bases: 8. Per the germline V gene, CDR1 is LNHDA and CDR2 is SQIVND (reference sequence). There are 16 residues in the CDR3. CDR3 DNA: TGTGCCAGTAGTCGTGACAGGGGGCGGAAGACCGGGGAGCTGTTTTTT. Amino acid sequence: CASSRDRGRKTGELFF.

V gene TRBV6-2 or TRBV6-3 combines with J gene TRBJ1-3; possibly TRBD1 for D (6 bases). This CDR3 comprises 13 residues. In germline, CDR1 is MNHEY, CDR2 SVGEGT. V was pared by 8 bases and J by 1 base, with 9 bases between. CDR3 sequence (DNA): TGTGCCAGCGGAAGGGGGTCTGGAAACACCATATATTTT. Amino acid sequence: CASGRGSGNTIYF.

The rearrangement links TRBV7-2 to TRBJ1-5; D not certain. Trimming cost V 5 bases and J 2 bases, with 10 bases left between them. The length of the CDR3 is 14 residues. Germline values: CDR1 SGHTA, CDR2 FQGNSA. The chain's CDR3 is CASSIDSGNQPQHF. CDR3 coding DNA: TGTGCCAGCAGCATAGATTCGGGCAATCAGCCCCAGCATTTT.

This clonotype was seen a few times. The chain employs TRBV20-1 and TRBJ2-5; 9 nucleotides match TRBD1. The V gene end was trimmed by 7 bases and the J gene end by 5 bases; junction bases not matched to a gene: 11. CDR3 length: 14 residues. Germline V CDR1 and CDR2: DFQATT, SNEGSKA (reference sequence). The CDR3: CSGSPGQGGETQYF. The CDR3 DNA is TGCAGTGGTTCGCCGGGACAGGGTGGGGAGACCCAGTACTTC.

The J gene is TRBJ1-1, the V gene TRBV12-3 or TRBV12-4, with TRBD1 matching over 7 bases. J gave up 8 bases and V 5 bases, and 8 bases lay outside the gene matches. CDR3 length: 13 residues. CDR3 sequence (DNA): TGTGCCAGCAGTCCTATAGAGGGGGCGGAAGCTTTCTTT. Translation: CASSPIEGAEAFF.

Here the CDR3 reads CAVGVQETQYF. CDR3 nucleotide sequence: TGTGCCGTGGGGGTCCAAGAGACCCAGTACTTC. The chain joins TRBV10-3 to TRBJ2-5; the D gene could be TRBD1 or TRBD2 (5 bases each). Per germline, CDR1 ENHRY and CDR2 SYGVKD. The CDR3 has 11 amino acids. Trimming removed 11 bases at V and 1 base at J, with 8 bases between.

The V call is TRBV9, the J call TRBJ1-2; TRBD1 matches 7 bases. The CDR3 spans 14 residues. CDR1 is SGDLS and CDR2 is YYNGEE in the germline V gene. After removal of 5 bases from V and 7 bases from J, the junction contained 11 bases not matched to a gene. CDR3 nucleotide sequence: TGTGCCAGCAGTACAGGGGAAGGGGGCAGTGGCTACACCTTC. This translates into CASSTGEGGSGYTF. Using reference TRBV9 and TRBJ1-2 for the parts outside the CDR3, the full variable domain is DSGVTQTPKHLITATGQRVTLRCSPRSGDLSVYWYQQSLDQGLQFLIQYYNGEERAKGNILERFSAQQFPDLHSELNLSSLELGDSALYFCASSTGEGGSGYTFGSGTRLTVV.

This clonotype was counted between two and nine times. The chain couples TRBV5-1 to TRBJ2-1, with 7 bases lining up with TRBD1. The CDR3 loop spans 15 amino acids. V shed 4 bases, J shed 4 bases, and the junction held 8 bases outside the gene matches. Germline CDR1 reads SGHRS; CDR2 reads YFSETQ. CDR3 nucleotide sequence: TGCGCCAGCAGCCCCCCGTCGGGACAGTACAATGAGCAGTTCTTC. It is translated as CASSPPSGQYNEQFF.